Shown below are 18 T cell receptor beta chains from a single sample sequenced in a study of cytomegalovirus exposure and HLA in healthy donors. Use of 60 Vbeta and 13 Jbeta primers characterized the PCR. The protocol was immunoSEQ multiplex PCR, while the TCRdb copy is restricted to in-frame clones and leaves out a portion. The table includes hundreds of thousands of clones, 70% to 90% detected once. Sequencing used PBMCs. The receptors stem from a woman between 18 and 29 years old in good health and CMV-seronegative.

V and J are TRBV5-1 and TRBJ2-3; unclear D gene. The CDR3 is 10 amino acids. V was clipped by 5 bases and J by 6 bases, with 4 bases between them. Per germline, CDR1 SGHRS and CDR2 YFSETQ. CDR3 nucleotide sequence: TGCGCCAGCAGGGGCGATACGCAGTATTTT. Its translation: CASRGDTQYF.

This clone was found a few times. The J gene is TRBJ2-7, the V gene TRBV2; D gene uncertain. Germline V gene lookup returns CDR1 SNHLY and CDR2 FYNNEI. The CDR3 has 13 residues. This chain's CDR3 is CFSKQKTAYEQYF. The CDR3 nucleotides are TGTTTTAGCAAGCAGAAGACGGCATACGAGCAGTACTTC.

The chain uses TRBV27 and TRBJ2-5; 7 bases match TRBD2. V gave up 5 bases and J gave up 4 bases; unmatched junction bases: 10. Germline CDR1 is MNHEY and CDR2 is SMNVEV (reference sequence). The CDR3 contains 15 residues. In nucleotides, the CDR3 is TGTGCCAGCAGTCCCGGGTGGGGGGGGGTAGAGACCCAGTACTTC. This gives the protein CASSPGWGGVETQYF.

This chain joins TRBV9 and TRBJ1-3; no clear D gene. Trimming removed 2 bases at V and 2 bases at J, with 11 bases between. The CDR3 is 15 residues long. CDR1 SGDLS and CDR2 YYNGEE come from the germline V gene. As DNA, the CDR3 is TGTGCCAGCAGCGTCCGTGACAATCCTGGAAACACCATATATTTT. Residues: CASSVRDNPGNTIYF.

The J gene is TRBJ1-2, the V gene TRBV11-1, with TRBD1 matching 9 bases. This CDR3 spans 15 amino acids. Germline CDR1 SGHAT, CDR2 FQDESV (reference sequence). V gave up 4 bases and J gave up 8 bases; unmatched junction bases: 11. The CDR3 DNA is TGTGCCAGCAGCTCCCCGACGCGGACAGGGGAGGGCTACACCTTC. Its translation: CASSSPTRTGEGYTF.

This rearrangement joins TRBV5-4 to TRBJ1-5; D gene ambiguous. V lost 4 bases, J lost 9 bases, and 11 bases lay in between. Germline V gene lookup returns CDR1 SGHNT and CDR2 YYREEE (reference sequence). CDR3 size: 12 residues. The CDR3 DNA follows: TGTGCCAGCAGCCCGGGGATGGGGCCCCAGCATTTT. It codes for CASSPGMGPQHF.

V usage is TRBV20-1 and J usage is TRBJ2-1, with D perhaps TRBD1 (6 bases). Germline assignment: CDR1 DFQATT and CDR2 SNEGSKA (reference sequence). CDR3 size: 11 residues. Trimming took 3 bases from V and 13 from J, leaving 13 bases between them. The CDR3 nucleotides are TGCAGTGCTAGCCTACAGGGAATCCAGTTCTTC. Its protein product is CSASLQGIQFF.

This clone was seen just once. This sequence joins TRBV29-1 and TRBJ2-5; 10 bases map to TRBD2. The trim removed 5 bases at V and 4 bases at J, leaving 7 bases unmatched. Germline assignment: CDR1 SQVTM and CDR2 ANQGSEA. The CDR3 runs to 14 residues. CDR3 DNA: TGCAGCGTTAAAGCGGGGGGGGTGTTAGAGACCCAGTACTTC. Translating it yields CSVKAGGVLETQYF.

The chain has TRBV27 and TRBJ2-1; 8 bases are a match to TRBD2. The length of the CDR3 is 14 residues. The trim removed 10 bases at V and 7 bases at J, leaving 12 bases unmatched. Germline values: CDR1 MNHEY, CDR2 SMNVEV (reference sequence). The CDR3: CATSVAGGRNEQFF. CDR3 bases: TGTGCCACCTCAGTGGCGGGGGGACGTAATGAGCAGTTCTTC.

This chain connects TRBV18 to TRBJ2-3; 10 nucleotides align to TRBD2. Germline values: CDR1 KGHSH, CDR2 LQKENI. Trimming removed 2 bases from V and 5 bases from J; junction bases left unmatched: 13. The CDR3 runs 18 residues. In DNA, the CDR3 is TGTGCCAGCTCACCAATCATCCAGCGGGGGGGCGGAAGAGATACGCAGTATTTT. It translates to CASSPIIQRGGGRDTQYF.

The rearrangement uses TRBV13 and TRBJ1-1; D is unclear. The CDR3 sequence is 16 residues long. The V gene lost 5 bases and the J gene lost 2 bases, with 18 bases spanning the gap. CDR1 PRHDT and CDR2 FYEKMQ come from the germline V gene (reference sequence). The CDR3 here is CASSPFGGQINTEAFF. CDR3 DNA: TGTGCCAGCAGCCCATTCGGCGGGCAGATAAACACTGAAGCTTTCTTT. The variable domain in full, completed from reference TRBV13 and TRBJ1-1, reads AAGVIQSPRHLIKEKRETATLKCYPIPRHDTVYWYQQGPGQDPQFLISFYEKMQSDKGSIPDRFSAQQFSDYHSELNMSSLELGDSALYFCASSPFGGQINTEAFFGQGTRLTVV.

The V call is TRBV28, the J call TRBJ1-5; D perhaps matches TRBD1 (5 bases). This CDR3 has 14 amino acids. The V end lost 1 base, the J end lost 2 bases, and 6 bases lay between the germline ends. Germline CDR1 and CDR2: MDHEN and SYDVKM. This CDR3 is CASSLLQGNQPQHF. CDR3 nucleotide sequence: TGTGCCAGCAGTTTATTACAGGGCAATCAGCCCCAGCATTTT.

The rearrangement links TRBV5-1 to TRBJ2-7; 7 bases fit TRBD1. The CDR3 totals 14 residues. Trimming took 2 bases from V and 3 from J; bases not matched to a gene: 5. Germline-derived CDR1 and CDR2 are SGHRS and YFSETQ. The CDR3 protein is CASSLQGNSYEQYF. The CDR3 bases are TGCGCCAGCAGCTTACAGGGGAATAGCTACGAGCAGTACTTC.

The rearrangement links TRBV27 to TRBJ1-1; D gene ambiguous. V was trimmed by 7 bases and J by 10 bases, leaving 13 bases between them. Germline V gene data show CDR1 as MNHEY and CDR2 as SMNVEV (reference sequence). There are 11 residues in the CDR3. The DNA of the CDR3 is TGTGCCAGCAAGAATGTCGAGGGAGCTTTCTTT. This translates into CASKNVEGAFF.

The chain recombines TRBV2 with TRBJ2-7, with 12 nucleotides matching TRBD2. V dropped 6 bases and J dropped 2; count of bases not matched to a gene: 5. Germline loops: CDR1 SNHLY, CDR2 FYNNEI. The CDR3 is made up of 15 amino acids. The CDR3 coding sequence is TGTGCCAGCAGAACAACTAGCGGGGGGCCCTACGAGCAGTACTTC. It is translated as CASRTTSGGPYEQYF.

The chain combines TRBV6-1 with TRBJ1-2; no clear D gene. The ends were cut back, 0 bases at V and 5 bases at J, with 7 bases in the middle. Germline loops: CDR1 MNHNS, CDR2 SASEGT. The CDR3 length is 13 residues. CDR3 residues: CASSEATGYGYTF. CDR3 sequence (DNA): TGTGCCAGCAGTGAAGCAACGGGATATGGCTACACCTTC.

The J gene is TRBJ2-1, the V gene TRBV2, with TRBD2 matching over 8 bases. Trimming took 2 bases from V and 5 from J; bases not matched to a gene: 8. The CDR3 has 16 residues. Looked up from germline, CDR1 is SNHLY and CDR2 is FYNNEI. CDR3 amino acids: CASSERFSGGDNEQFF. The CDR3 bases are TGTGCCAGCAGTGAAAGATTCTCCGGGGGGGACAATGAGCAGTTCTTC.

This chain connects TRBV2 to TRBJ1-5; possible D gene TRBD1, 6 bases. Germline assignment: CDR1 SNHLY and CDR2 FYNNEI. Deletions cut 8 bases from V and 4 bases from J, with 15 bases between. The CDR3 length is 14 residues. The DNA for the CDR3 is TGTGCCAGCGCGTCCCAGGGGATTAATCAGCCCCAGCATTTT. Translation: CASASQGINQPQHF.